The rows below give T cell receptor beta chains drawn from one sample of a study of blood T cell repertoires in COVID-19. TCRdb's table, derived via immunoSEQ multiplex PCR, lists solely in-frame clones and lacks some. The data show around 290,000 clones, 75% to 95% seen once. Material for sequencing was PBMCs or T cells enriched from blood (not recorded which). Receptors originate from a woman in her 30s who had recovered from COVID-19. Each CDR3 is given with its conserved first and last residue. D genes are given only for firm matches. A clone size is listed for some rows: how often the clone was seen (once, few, many), or a class if it is expanded.

CDR3	DNA	J	V	size	D
CASSRGQATNEKLFF	TGTGCCAGTAGTAGAGGACAGGCAACTAATGAAAAACTGTTTTTT	TRBJ1-4	TRBV19	NA	TRBD1
CASRVLAGEDNEQFF	TGTGCCAGCAGAGTACTAGCGGGAGAAGACAATGAGCAGTTCTTC	TRBJ2-1	TRBV28	NA	TRBD2
CAWRDRSYTYEQYF	TGTGCCTGGAGGGACAGGTCCTACACCTACGAGCAGTACTTC	TRBJ2-7	TRBV30	NA	TRBD1
CASSLHAGGNTGELFF	TGTGCCAGCAGTTTACATGCGGGAGGGAACACCGGGGAGCTGTTTTTT	TRBJ2-2	TRBV27	NA	TRBD2
CASSPGYSYNEQFF	TGTGCCAGCAGCCCCGGTTATAGTTACAATGAGCAGTTCTTC	TRBJ2-1	TRBV7-9	NA	NA
CASQEGASNQPQHF	TGTGCCAGCCAAGAGGGGGCCTCCAATCAGCCCCAGCATTTT	TRBJ1-5	TRBV6-5	NA	TRBD1
CASSQPGTSSYEQYF	TGCGCCAGCAGCCAACCTGGGACTAGCTCCTACGAGCAGTACTTC	TRBJ2-7	TRBV4-1	NA	TRBD2
CASSPGQGPYNEQFF	TGTGCCAGCAGCCCCGGACAGGGGCCGTACAATGAGCAGTTCTTC	TRBJ2-1	TRBV7-3	NA	TRBD1
CASRQNPFTDTQYF	TGTGCCAGCCGACAGAATCCTTTCACAGATACGCAGTATTTT	TRBJ2-3	TRBV28	NA	NA
CASSSLVRAYGYTF	TGTGCCAGCAGTTCTTTGGTGAGGGCCTATGGCTACACCTTC	TRBJ1-2	TRBV28	once	NA
CASRQTGTGIYEQYF	TGTGCCAGCAGACAGACTGGGACAGGGATTTACGAGCAGTACTTC	TRBJ2-7	TRBV27	NA	TRBD1
CASSFPGETQYF	TGTGCCAGCAGCTTCCCAGGGGAGACCCAGTACTTC	TRBJ2-5	TRBV7-2	NA	NA
CASSVLGGGLYEQFF	TGTGCCAGCAGTGTATTGGGGGGGGGTTTATATGAGCAGTTCTTC	TRBJ2-1	TRBV2	NA	TRBD2
CSGRTGEITGELFF	TGCAGCGGACGGACAGGGGAAATCACCGGGGAGCTGTTTTTT	TRBJ2-2	TRBV29-1	NA	TRBD1
CASSPRQGVSGTDTQYF	TGTGCCAGCTCACCGCGACAGGGTGTGAGTGGCACAGATACGCAGTATTTT	TRBJ2-3	TRBV18	NA	TRBD1
CASSYLDFSLTGELFF	TGTGCCAGCAGTTACTTAGATTTTTCCCTTACCGGGGAGCTGTTTTTT	TRBJ2-2	TRBV6-5	NA	NA
CASRRQGNTEAFF	TGTGCCAGCAGAAGACAGGGGAACACTGAAGCTTTCTTT	TRBJ1-1	TRBV6-5	few	TRBD1